This is a list of T cell receptor beta chains from one sample in a study of patients and donors after allogeneic stem cell transplantation. Via MiXCR, TCRdb re-called the RT-PCR reads, giving one row per CDR3 protein. Of a few hundred thousand distinct CDR3 sequences listed, about 38% are singletons. The sample was blood, either unsorted or a sorted T cell fraction (not recorded which). The source is a human donor who was either an allogeneic HSCT recipient or a stem cell or donor lymphocyte infusion donor (not recorded which). It is not recorded whose cells these are; they may come from a transplant donor. Each CDR3 is given with its conserved first and last residue. D genes are given only for firm matches. Clone size is given for some rows only: seen once, a few or many times, or a class if the clone is expanded.

V gene	clone size	D gene	J gene	CDR3 protein	CDR3 DNA
TRBV5-1	once	.	TRBJ2-7	CASSPVPDRRAYEQYF	TGCGCCAGCAGCCCCGTACCTGACAGGCGGGCCTACGAGCAGTACTTC
TRBV20-1	few	.	TRBJ1-5	CSAIDAGNQPQHF	TGCAGTGCCATTGACGCGGGCAATCAGCCCCAGCATTTT
TRBV5-1	few	.	TRBJ2-5	CASSLEGQETQYF	TGCGCCAGCAGCTTGGAGGGCCAAGAGACCCAGTACTTC
TRBV20-1	.	.	TRBJ1-2	CSARDLWRGRYGYTF	TGCAGTGCTAGAGATCTTTGGAGGGGAAGATATGGCTACACCTTC
TRBV10-3	few	.	TRBJ1-2	CAISGPPKGWNGYTF	TGTGCCATCAGTGGGCCCCCCAAGGGGTGGAATGGCTACACCTTC
TRBV6-2/TRBV6-3	.	.	TRBJ2-1	CASSYQYNEQFF	TGTGCCAGCAGTTACCAATACAATGAGCAGTTCTTC
TRBV29-1	.	.	TRBJ1-1	CTALGGPMNTEAFF	TGCACCGCGTTAGGGGGGCCGATGAACACTGAAGCTTTCTTT
TRBV4-2	few	.	TRBJ1-2	CASSQENRENYGYTF	TGTGCCAGCAGCCAAGAGAACAGGGAGAACTATGGCTACACCTTC
TRBV27	.	.	TRBJ2-1	CASSFRGATQFF	TGTGCCAGCAGTTTTCGGGGCGCCACGCAGTTCTTC
TRBV5-1	few	.	TRBJ1-2	CASSEDGDYGYTF	TGCGCCAGCAGCGAGGACGGAGACTATGGCTACACCTTC
TRBV5-1	.	.	TRBJ2-3	CASSPGDLVGDTQYF	TGCGCCAGCAGCCCTGGGGACTTGGTCGGGGATACGCAGTATTTT
TRBV4-3	few	TRBD1	TRBJ1-2	CASSQARTGGGYTF	TGCGCCAGCAGCCAAGCGCGGACAGGGGGCGGCTACACCTTC
TRBV29-1	.	TRBD2	TRBJ2-1	CSGGTSSVRFF	TGCAGCGGGGGGACTAGTTCGGTTCGGTTCTTC
TRBV6-1	.	.	TRBJ2-7	CASSEEGEYF	TGTGCCAGCAGTGAAGAAGGGGAGTACTTC
TRBV20-1	.	TRBD1	TRBJ1-2	CSAFSGTGGYGYTF	TGCAGTGCTTTCTCCGGGACAGGGGGCTATGGCTACACCTTC
TRBV20-1	.	TRBD1	TRBJ2-1	CSAPRTGYNNEQFF	TGCAGTGCTCCAAGGACAGGGTATAACAATGAGCAGTTCTTC
TRBV29-1	few	.	TRBJ1-2	CSVGGSGQYGYTF	TGCAGCGTTGGCGGCAGCGGCCAGTATGGCTACACCTTC